Below are 18 T cell receptor beta chains sequenced from a single sample in a study of shared clonotypes between healthy human individuals. Positive CCR7 selection of CD45RO-negative cells yielded the naive CD8 cells, and terminally differentiated effector memory CD45RA+ cells were excluded. Clones were read by immunoSEQ multiplex PCR, and TCRdb kept only the in-frame ones, dropping some. The sample has 1.5 million to 2.5 million clones, approximately 94% seen once. Sequenced material: naive CD8+ T cells sorted from blood. The receptor source for this set is a man younger than 35 in good health.

The rearrangement links TRBV7-8 to TRBJ1-5; TRBD1 matches at 10 bases. CDR3 length: 16 residues. Germline trimming cut 5 bases from V and 6 bases from J; bases unmatched to any gene: 10. The germline CDR1 and CDR2 sequences are SGHVS and FQNEAQ. The CDR3 nucleotides are TGTGCCAGCAGCCCGTCGTCCGGGACAGGGGCTCAGCCCCAGCATTTT. Its protein is CASSPSSGTGAQPQHF.

This rearrangement joins TRBV29-1 to TRBJ2-3; D is unresolved. The V end was cut by 0 bases, the J end by 3 bases, with 19 bases between. The germline gives CDR1 SQVTM, CDR2 ANQGSEA. The CDR3 runs to 17 residues. The CDR3 loop is CSVEDLVNSSITDTQYF. CDR3 bases: TGCAGCGTTGAAGATCTAGTTAACAGTTCCATTACAGATACGCAGTATTTT.

The J gene is TRBJ1-2, the V gene TRBV28, with a weak D call TRBD1 (5 bases). The germline V gene has CDR1 MDHEN and CDR2 SYDVKM. CDR3 size: 15 residues. The V end lost 5 bases, the J end lost 2 bases, and 15 bases lay between the germline ends. CDR3: CASSPSVWGNYGYTF. The CDR3 DNA is TGTGCCAGCAGTCCTTCCGTGTGGGGCAACTATGGCTACACCTTC.

The chain has TRBV27 and TRBJ2-5; 9 bases align to TRBD1. V lost 2 bases, J lost 3 bases, and 4 bases stayed unmatched. Germline values: CDR1 MNHEY, CDR2 SMNVEV (reference sequence). The CDR3 contains 15 residues. CDR3 sequence: CASSLIGTGKETQYF. CDR3 DNA sequence: TGTGCCAGCAGTTTAATCGGGACAGGGAAAGAGACCCAGTACTTC.

The DNA for the CDR3 is TGTGCCAGCAGCCCTGCAACCTCCTACGAGCAGTACTTC. Amino acid sequence: CASSPATSYEQYF. This sequence joins TRBV14 and TRBJ2-7; D unresolved. Trimming took 4 bases from V and 0 from J, leaving 7 bases between them. CDR3 size: 13 residues. Germline CDR1 reads SGHDN; CDR2 reads FVKESK. The full variable domain, with the rest looked up from reference TRBV14 and TRBJ2-7, is EAGVTQFPSHSVIEKGQTVTLRCDPISGHDNLYWYRRVMGKEIKFLLHFVKESKQDESGMPNNRFLAERTGGTYSTLKVQPAELEDSGVYFCASSPATSYEQYFGPGTRLTVT.

V and J are TRBV5-1 and TRBJ2-1, with 8 bases matching TRBD2. This CDR3 is built from 14 residues. Germline CDR1 is SGHRS and CDR2 is YFSETQ. V lost 2 bases, J lost 3 bases, and 1 base stayed unmatched. For the CDR3, the DNA is TGCGCCAGCAGCTTTACTAGCGGCTACAATGAGCAGTTCTTC. Translation: CASSFTSGYNEQFF.

V and J are TRBV19 and TRBJ1-5; 10 bases match TRBD1. The germline gives CDR1 LNHDA, CDR2 SQIVND (reference sequence). J gave up 4 bases and V 3 bases, and 3 bases lay outside the gene matches. The CDR3 loop spans 15 amino acids. The DNA of the CDR3 is TGTGCCAGTAGTATGACAGGGGGCTCTAATCAGCCCCAGCATTTT. As protein: CASSMTGGSNQPQHF.

The CDR3 loop is CASSYGIASSTGELFF. CDR3 sequence (DNA): TGTGCCAGCAGCTACGGGATAGCGAGTTCCACCGGGGAGCTGTTTTTT. V is TRBV6-5 and J is TRBJ2-2, with TRBD2 as a possible D gene (5 bases). This CDR3 has 16 residues. Per the germline V gene, CDR1 is MNHEY and CDR2 is SVGAGI. Trimming left V 6 bases short and J 4 bases short, with 18 bases between.

The V gene is TRBV21-1, the J gene TRBJ2-7. TRBV21-1 is a pseudogene segment. The CDR3 has 14 residues. CDR3 in amino acids: CARLPSGSFYEQYF. In nucleotides, the CDR3 is TGTGCCAGACTTCCATCCGGCAGCTTCTACGAGCAGTACTTC.

The chain employs TRBV4-3 and TRBJ2-1; no clear D. From germline, CDR1 is LGHNA and CDR2 YSLEER. The CDR3 sequence is 14 residues long. V was pared by 0 bases and J by 8 bases, with 11 bases between. CDR3 nucleotides: TGCGCCAGCAGCCAAGACAGCGTGGCGGATGAGCAGTTCTTC. Protein: CASSQDSVADEQFF.

The chain couples TRBV27 to TRBJ1-1, with D possibly matching TRBD1 (5 bases). Germline lookup yields CDR1 MNHEY and CDR2 SMNVEV (reference sequence). V gave up 8 bases and J gave up 4 bases, with 11 bases separating them. This CDR3 spans 12 amino acids. CDR3 region: CASGHGGTEAFF. As DNA, the CDR3 is TGTGCCAGCGGTCATGGGGGCACTGAAGCTTTCTTT.

The CDR3: CASSMARGSEAFF. The CDR3 DNA sequence: TGTGCCAGTAGTATGGCGCGGGGGTCTGAAGCTTTCTTT. The chain employs TRBV19 and TRBJ1-1, with a tentative D call TRBD1 (5 bases). The CDR3 length is 13 residues. Trimming removed 3 bases at V and 6 bases at J, with 11 bases between. Per the germline V gene, CDR1 is LNHDA and CDR2 is SQIVND (reference sequence).

In this sample, this clone turned up once. This specimen includes other DNA sequences encoding the same CDR3. The chain links TRBV10-2 to TRBJ1-5, with 9 bases lining up with TRBD1. The germline V gene has CDR1 WSHSY and CDR2 SAAADI. This CDR3 is built from 14 residues. The V and J ends lost 6 bases and 5 bases, in that order; junction bases with no gene match: 5. The CDR3 bases are TGCGCCAGCAGCCTTGACAGGGGGGATCAGCCCCAGCATTTT. Translating gives CASSLDRGDQPQHF.

The V and J genes are TRBV7-9 and TRBJ2-5; D is undetermined. The V end lost 5 bases, the J end lost 2 bases, and 9 bases lay between the germline ends. The CDR3 contains 13 residues. CDR1 is SEHNR, CDR2 FQNEAQ, per germline (reference sequence). This CDR3 is CASSETVQETQYF. For the CDR3, the DNA is TGTGCCAGCAGCGAGACGGTACAAGAGACCCAGTACTTC.

The rearrangement uses TRBV7-9 and TRBJ2-4; 12 bases are a match to TRBD2. Losses at the gene ends were 1 base for V and 0 bases for J; bases not matched to a gene: 4. The CDR3 sequence is 18 residues long. Germline CDR1 SEHNR, CDR2 FQNEAQ (reference sequence). The CDR3 loop reads CASSLGLAGVLAKNIQYF. The CDR3 DNA is TGTGCCAGCAGCTTAGGACTAGCGGGAGTTTTAGCCAAAAACATTCAGTACTTC.

The chain links TRBV9 to TRBJ1-3; a possible D gene is TRBD1 (5 bases). The germline gives CDR1 SGDLS, CDR2 YYNGEE. This CDR3 spans 16 amino acids. V lost 0 bases and J lost 0, with 10 bases in between. The chain's CDR3 is CASSVAGAYSGNTIYF. The CDR3 DNA follows: TGTGCCAGCAGCGTAGCCGGGGCATACTCTGGAAACACCATATATTTT.

The CDR3: CATRAPTGANVLTF. In nucleotides, the CDR3 is TGTGCCACCCGCGCCCCAACAGGGGCCAACGTCCTGACTTTC. This chain links TRBV10-3 with TRBJ2-6; no clear D gene. V dropped 10 bases and J dropped 4 bases, with 14 bases sitting between them. Germline V gene data show CDR1 as ENHRY and CDR2 as SYGVKD. The CDR3 covers 14 residues.

V and J are TRBV7-9 and TRBJ2-7, with D possibly being TRBD1 or TRBD2 (5 bases each). This CDR3 has 16 amino acids. Trimming took 3 bases from V and 5 from J, leaving 20 bases between them. CDR1 SEHNR and CDR2 FQNEAQ come from the germline V gene (reference sequence). In DNA, the CDR3 is TGTGCCAGCAGCTTGGGGTTTGGGACGGTGGAGGACGAGCAGTACTTC. Protein product: CASSLGFGTVEDEQYF.